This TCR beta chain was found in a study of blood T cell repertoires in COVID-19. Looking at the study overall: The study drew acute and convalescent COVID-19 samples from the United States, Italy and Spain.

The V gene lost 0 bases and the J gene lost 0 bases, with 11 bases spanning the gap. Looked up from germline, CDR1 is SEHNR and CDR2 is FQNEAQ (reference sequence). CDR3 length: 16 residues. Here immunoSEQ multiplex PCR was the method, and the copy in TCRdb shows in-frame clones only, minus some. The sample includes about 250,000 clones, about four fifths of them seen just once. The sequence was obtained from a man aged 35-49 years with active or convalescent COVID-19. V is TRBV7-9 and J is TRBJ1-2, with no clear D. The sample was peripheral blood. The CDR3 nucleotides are TGTGCCAGCAGCTTAGCGGGAGGGTCGGCTAACTATGGCTACACCTTC. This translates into CASSLAGGSANYGYTF.